This T cell receptor (beta chain) is drawn from a study of spatial heterogeneity in lung cancer. Time point reported: sample taken at primary tumor resection. Sequencing covered unsorted whole RNA taken from tumor, nontumor lung or frozen PBMC. Around 68 TRACERx patients with early, untreated non-small cell lung cancer donated samples. TCRdb independently ran MiXCR on the 5' RACE reads; one entry per CDR3 protein. The sample consists of about 41,000 distinct CDR3 sequences, approximately 10% of them appearing once. The source material was PBMCs, sampled at surgery. The origin of this receptor is a female donor with early-stage non-small cell lung cancer.

The CDR3 DNA is TGTGCCAGCAGCCTGGCCGGGACACTCCCCTACGAGCAGTACTTC. This codes for CASSLAGTLPYEQYF. The chain recombines TRBV11-2 with TRBJ2-7; D might be TRBD1 (6 bases). Germline V CDR1 and CDR2: SGHAT, FQNNGV. Trimming left V 5 bases short and J 2 bases short, with 16 bases between. This CDR3 comprises 15 residues.